This T cell receptor beta chain was retrieved from a study of blood T cell repertoires in COVID-19. Deletions cut 0 bases from V and 3 bases from J, with 6 bases between. The CDR3 covers 14 residues. Looked up from germline, CDR1 is MNHEY and CDR2 is SMNVEV (reference sequence). Sequenced by immunoSEQ multiplex PCR; TCRdb stores in-frame clones only, minus some. The data contain some 200,000 clones, roughly 88% of them singletons. Input material: peripheral blood. The rearrangement links TRBV27 to TRBJ2-1, with D tentatively TRBD2 (5 bases). This TCR was recovered from a man aged 50 or older with active or convalescent COVID-19. The DNA of the CDR3 is TGTGCCAGCAGTTTATCGAGGGACTACAATGAGCAGTTCTTC. The encoded protein is CASSLSRDYNEQFF.